This T cell receptor (beta chain) came from a study of blood T cell repertoires in COVID-19 (dated by TCRdb to about 2020). Regarding the complete study: Samples covering the acute and convalescent phases of COVID-19 were provided by collaborators in the United States, Italy and Spain. The material from the prospective study consisted of cDNA or gDNA derived from T cells, B-cell-depleted T cells, or PBMCs. The dataset comprised deeply sampled blood TCRbeta repertoires from subjects exposed to, actively infected with, or recovered from COVID-19. The repertoires were made available in a free public database intended to serve as a resource for research on the immune response to SARS-CoV-2. Samples were obtained from the ongoing ImmuneRACE study (first 160 participants) and from about 1,300 subjects provided by 6 global collaborators. Sample metadata almost always included a de-identified subject ID, COVID-19 status, age in years and sex. Where HLA class I and class II types were available, the types were taken from metadata supplied by the sample provider, not from assay-based typing. Paper-wide results and their limitations: How much clinical and demographic metadata was included differed by source and by participant, and the metadata was provided uncurated.

This clone was recorded once. What antigen it recognizes has not been identified. No much larger clonotype is one base removed from it; base qualities were not supplied. Each collaborating institution followed its own protocols to collect whole blood in K2EDTA tubes. Collaborator samples were shipped for TCRbeta analysis as frozen whole blood, isolated PBMCs, or DNA extracted from either sample type. TCRbeta CDR3 regions were amplified from genomic DNA by means of the immunoSEQ Assay, a bias-controlled multiplex PCR. The study's own analysis went as follows. The number of nucleated cells in each sample was estimated by amplification of reference gene primers within the assay. Sequence reads were collapsed and filtered to measure the absolute abundance of every unique TCRbeta CDR3 rearrangement. For each sample, productive Simpson clonality was calculated as the square root of Simpson's diversity index over productive rearrangements. TCRdb took this table from immuneACCESS and kept in-frame rearrangements with V and J called. Such tables lack part of the clones; where checked against another copy, unresolved V genes explain under half of the gap, and the rest is unexplained. V, J and clone size were drawn from that table, and D and trimming were deduced from the DNA. For this sample the table gives about 220,000 clones, of which around three quarters were detected only once. The top ten clonotypes cover 5.5% to 8.5% of the sample.

From the germline V gene, CDR1 is SQVTM and CDR2 is ANQGSEA. Trimming at the junction amounts to 6 bases on V and 6 bases on J, and the germline ends lie 11 bases apart. The CDR3 sequence holds 11 residues, the cysteine and phenylalanine included. CDR3 DNA only is kept here, 33 bases in frame from base 1. The clonotype originates from a woman in her seventies with acute or convalescent COVID-19. Sequenced: peripheral blood. The V gene is TRBV29-1 and the J gene is TRBJ1-1; the D gene is possibly TRBD1, with 6 bases matching. The DNA sequence is given as TGCAGCGTCTCGGACAGCTCTGAAGCTTTCTTT. Protein translation: CSVSDSSEAFF.